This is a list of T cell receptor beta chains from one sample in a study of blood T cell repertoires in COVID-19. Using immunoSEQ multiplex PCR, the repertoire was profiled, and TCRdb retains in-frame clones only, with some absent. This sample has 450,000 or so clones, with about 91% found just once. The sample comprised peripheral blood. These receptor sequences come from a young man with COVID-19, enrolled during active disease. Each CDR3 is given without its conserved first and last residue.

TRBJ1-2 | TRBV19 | ASRDRVGGYT
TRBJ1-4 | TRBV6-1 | ASSDQAGAEKLF
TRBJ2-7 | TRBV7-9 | ASSPRDSAYEQY
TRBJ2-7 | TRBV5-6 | ASSLFVRVYEQY
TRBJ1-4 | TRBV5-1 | ASSSGQGALYEKLF
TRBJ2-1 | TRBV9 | ASSPRLEASGYNEQF
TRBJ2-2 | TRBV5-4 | ASSLTGAGELF
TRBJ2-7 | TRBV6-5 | ASSGTSREQY
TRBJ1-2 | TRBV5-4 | ASSSEGGANYGYT
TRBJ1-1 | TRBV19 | ASSPRTGSMNTEAF
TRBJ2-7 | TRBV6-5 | ASSHGWQGNEQY
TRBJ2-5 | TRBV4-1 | ASSQGRGAQETQY
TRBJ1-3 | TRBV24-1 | ATSDLRTARRGNTIY
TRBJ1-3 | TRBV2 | ASSEAAGNTIY
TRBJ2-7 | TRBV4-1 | ASSQGEREVDEQY
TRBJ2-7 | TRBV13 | ASSQAAYEQY
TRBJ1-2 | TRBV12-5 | ASGLDGQVGRGYT
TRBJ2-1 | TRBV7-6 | ASSSGLAAYNEQF
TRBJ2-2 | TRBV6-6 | ASSPHHRERGELF
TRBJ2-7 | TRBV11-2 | ASSSYAEQY
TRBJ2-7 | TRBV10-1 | ASSPNRNPYEQY
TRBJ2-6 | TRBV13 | ASSLWGSGTASGANVLT
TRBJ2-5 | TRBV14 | ASNGQGFETQY
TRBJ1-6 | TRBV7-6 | ASSQNMGGSSYNSPLH
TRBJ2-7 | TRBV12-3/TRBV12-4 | ASSLRRAYEQY
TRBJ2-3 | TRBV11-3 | ASSFEGGPGDTQY
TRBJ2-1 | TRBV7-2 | ASSWGLAGGDNEQF
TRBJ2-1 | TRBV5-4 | ASSSGRLAAHNEQF
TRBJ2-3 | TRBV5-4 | ASSLKSGEDTQY